This T cell receptor (beta chain) originates from a study of radiotherapy plus CTLA-4 blockade in lung cancer. Comment on this clone: The antigen is unknown.

The study's findings and limits: Among reported predictors of response, early blood T cell clone dynamics with interferon-beta performed best.

This CDR3 comprises 15 residues. Germline CDR1 reads SGHTA; CDR2 reads FQGNSA. The V end lost 5 bases, the J end lost 2 bases, and 13 bases lay between the germline ends. Generated by immunoSEQ multiplex PCR, the TCRdb table keeps only in-frame clones and is missing some. The table lists 40,000 to 55,000 clones, roughly three quarters of them singletons. The chain has TRBV7-2 and TRBJ2-4; D is possibly TRBD1 (6 bases). The TCR originated in a human donor with non-small cell lung cancer whose response to radiotherapy plus ipilimumab could not be evaluated. Material: peripheral blood, obtained from a patient treated with radiotherapy plus ipilimumab. The CDR3 region has the DNA TGTGCCAGCAGCACCTACAGGGTATCCAAAAACATTCAGTACTTC. Translation gives CASSTYRVSKNIQYF.